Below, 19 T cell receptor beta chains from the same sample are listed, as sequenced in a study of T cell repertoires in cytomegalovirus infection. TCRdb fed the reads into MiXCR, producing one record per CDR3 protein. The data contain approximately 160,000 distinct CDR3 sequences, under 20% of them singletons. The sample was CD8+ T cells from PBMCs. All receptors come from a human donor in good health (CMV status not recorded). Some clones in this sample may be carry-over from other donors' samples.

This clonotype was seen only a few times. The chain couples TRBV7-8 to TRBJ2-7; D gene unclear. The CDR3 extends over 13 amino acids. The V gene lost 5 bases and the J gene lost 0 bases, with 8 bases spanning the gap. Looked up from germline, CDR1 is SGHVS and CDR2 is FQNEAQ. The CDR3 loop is CASSREVSYEQYF. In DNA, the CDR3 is TGTGCCAGCAGCCGCGAGGTCTCCTACGAGCAGTACTTC.

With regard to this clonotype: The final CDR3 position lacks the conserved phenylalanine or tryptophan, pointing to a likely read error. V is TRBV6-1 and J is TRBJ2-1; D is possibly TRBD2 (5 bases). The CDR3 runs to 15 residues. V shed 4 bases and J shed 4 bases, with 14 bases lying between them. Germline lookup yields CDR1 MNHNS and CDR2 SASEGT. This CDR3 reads CASSVQDSIYNEQFS. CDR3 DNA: TGTGCCAGCAGTGTCCAGGACTCCATTTACAATGAGCAGTTCTCC.

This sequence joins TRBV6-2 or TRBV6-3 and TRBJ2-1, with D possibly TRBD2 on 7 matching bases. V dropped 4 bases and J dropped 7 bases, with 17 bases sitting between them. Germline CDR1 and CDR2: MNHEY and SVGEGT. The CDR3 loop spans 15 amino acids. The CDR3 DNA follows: TGTGCCAGCAGTTCCCTTGAGGGGGGGCGTAATGAGCAGTTCTTC. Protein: CASSSLEGGRNEQFF.

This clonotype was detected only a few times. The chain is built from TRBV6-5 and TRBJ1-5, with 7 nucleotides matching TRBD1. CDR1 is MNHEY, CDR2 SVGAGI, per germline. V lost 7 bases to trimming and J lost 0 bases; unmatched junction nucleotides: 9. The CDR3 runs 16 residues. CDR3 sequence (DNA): TGTGCCAGCACCGACTCCAGGACAGGTAGCAATCAGCCCCAGCATTTT. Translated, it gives CASTDSRTGSNQPQHF.

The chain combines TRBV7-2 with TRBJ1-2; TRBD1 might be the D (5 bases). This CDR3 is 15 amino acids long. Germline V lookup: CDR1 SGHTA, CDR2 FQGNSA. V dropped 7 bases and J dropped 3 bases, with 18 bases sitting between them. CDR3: CASIDPSGRYYGYTF. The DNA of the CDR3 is TGTGCCAGCATCGATCCCTCGGGACGGTACTATGGCTACACCTTC.

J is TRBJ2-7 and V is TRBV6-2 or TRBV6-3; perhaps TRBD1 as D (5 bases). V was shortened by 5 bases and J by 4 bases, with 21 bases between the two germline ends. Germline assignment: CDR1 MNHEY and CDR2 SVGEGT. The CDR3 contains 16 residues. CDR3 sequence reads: CASSHRVDTGYYEQYF. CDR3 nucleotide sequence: TGTGCCAGCAGTCATCGCGTGGACACAGGATATTACGAGCAGTACTTC.

The CDR3 spells CSAPGTLGGSYEQYF. CDR3 bases: TGCAGTGCCCCCGGGACACTAGGCGGTTCCTACGAGCAGTACTTC. The chain links TRBV20-1 to TRBJ2-7; tentative D call: TRBD1 (6 bases). The CDR3 covers 15 residues. The germline V gene has CDR1 DFQATT and CDR2 SNEGSKA (reference sequence). Trimming shortened V by 6 bases and J by 1 base, and 19 bases separated the two germline ends.

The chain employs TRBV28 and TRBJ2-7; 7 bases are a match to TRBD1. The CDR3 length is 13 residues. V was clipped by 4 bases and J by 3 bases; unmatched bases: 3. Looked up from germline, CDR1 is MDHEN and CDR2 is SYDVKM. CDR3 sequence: CASSSTGYYEQYF. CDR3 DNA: TGTGCCAGCAGTTCGACAGGGTACTACGAGCAGTACTTC.

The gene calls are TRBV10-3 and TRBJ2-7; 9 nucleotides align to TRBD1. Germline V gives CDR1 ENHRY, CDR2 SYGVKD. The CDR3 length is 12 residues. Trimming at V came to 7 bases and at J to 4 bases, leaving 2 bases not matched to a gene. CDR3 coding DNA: TGTGCCATCATGGGACAGGGTTACGAGCAGTACTTC. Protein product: CAIMGQGYEQYF.

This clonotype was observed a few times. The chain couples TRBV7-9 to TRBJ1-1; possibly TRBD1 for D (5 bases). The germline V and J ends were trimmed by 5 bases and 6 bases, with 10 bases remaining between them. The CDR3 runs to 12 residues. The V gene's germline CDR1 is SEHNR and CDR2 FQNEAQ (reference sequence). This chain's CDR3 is CASSHPGAEAFF. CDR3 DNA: TGTGCCAGCAGCCATCCGGGGGCTGAAGCTTTCTTT. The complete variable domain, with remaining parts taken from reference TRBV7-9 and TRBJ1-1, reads DTGVSQNPRHKITKRGQNVTFRCDPISEHNRLYWYRQTLGQGPEFLTYFQNEAQLEKSRLLSDRFSAERPKGSFSTLEIQRTEQGDSAMYLCASSHPGAEAFFGQGTRLTVV.

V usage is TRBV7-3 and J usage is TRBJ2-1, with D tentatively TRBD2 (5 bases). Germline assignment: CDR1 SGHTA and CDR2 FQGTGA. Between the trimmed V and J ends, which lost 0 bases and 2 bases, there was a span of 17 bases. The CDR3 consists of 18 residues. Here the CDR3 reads CASSLTRFGEPPYNEQFF. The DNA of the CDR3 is TGTGCCAGCAGCTTAACTCGCTTTGGGGAGCCGCCCTACAATGAGCAGTTCTTC.

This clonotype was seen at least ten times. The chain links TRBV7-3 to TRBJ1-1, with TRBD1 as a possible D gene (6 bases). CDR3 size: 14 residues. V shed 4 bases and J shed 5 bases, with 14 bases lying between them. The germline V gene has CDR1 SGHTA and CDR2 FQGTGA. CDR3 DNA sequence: TGTGCCAGCAGCTACAAACAGGGATTGACTGAAGCTTTCTTT. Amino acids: CASSYKQGLTEAFF.

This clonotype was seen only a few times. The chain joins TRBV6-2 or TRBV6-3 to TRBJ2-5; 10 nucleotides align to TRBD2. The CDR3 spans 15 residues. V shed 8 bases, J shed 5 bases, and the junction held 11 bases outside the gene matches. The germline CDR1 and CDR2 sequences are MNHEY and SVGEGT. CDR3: CASGGLADHRETQYF. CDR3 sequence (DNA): TGTGCCAGCGGTGGACTAGCGGACCACCGGGAGACCCAGTACTTC.

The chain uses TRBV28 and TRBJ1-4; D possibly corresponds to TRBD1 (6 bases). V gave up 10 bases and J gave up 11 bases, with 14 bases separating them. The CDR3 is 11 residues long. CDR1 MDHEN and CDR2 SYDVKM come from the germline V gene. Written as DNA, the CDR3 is TGTGCCATAAAGGGGGAGGGGAAACTGTTTTTT. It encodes CAIKGEGKLFF.

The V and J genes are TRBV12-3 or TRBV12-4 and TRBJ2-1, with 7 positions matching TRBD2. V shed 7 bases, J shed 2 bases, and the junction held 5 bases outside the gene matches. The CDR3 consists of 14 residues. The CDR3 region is CASTPGGPYNEQFF. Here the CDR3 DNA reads TGTGCCAGCACCCCGGGAGGCCCCTACAATGAGCAGTTCTTC.

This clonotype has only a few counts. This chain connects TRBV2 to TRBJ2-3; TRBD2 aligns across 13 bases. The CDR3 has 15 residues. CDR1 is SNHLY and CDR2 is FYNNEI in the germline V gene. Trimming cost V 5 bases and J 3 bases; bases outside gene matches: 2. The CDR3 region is CASSSTSGGTDTQYF. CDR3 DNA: TGTGCCAGCAGTTCGACTAGCGGGGGGACAGATACGCAGTATTTT.

CDR3 in amino acids: CSARGLANYNEQFF. The CDR3 DNA follows: TGCAGTGCTAGAGGCCTAGCGAACTACAATGAGCAGTTCTTC. V usage is TRBV20-1 and J usage is TRBJ2-1; D is possibly TRBD2 (6 bases). The germline gives CDR1 DFQATT, CDR2 SNEGSKA (reference sequence). CDR3 length: 14 amino acids. Trimming cost V 1 base and J 3 bases, with 10 bases left between them.

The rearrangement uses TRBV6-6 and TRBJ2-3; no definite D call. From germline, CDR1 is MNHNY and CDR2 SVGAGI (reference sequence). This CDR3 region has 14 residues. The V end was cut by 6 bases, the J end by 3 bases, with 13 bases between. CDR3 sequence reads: CASSHGDKTDTQYF. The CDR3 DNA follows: TGTGCCAGCAGCCATGGGGATAAGACAGATACGCAGTATTTT.

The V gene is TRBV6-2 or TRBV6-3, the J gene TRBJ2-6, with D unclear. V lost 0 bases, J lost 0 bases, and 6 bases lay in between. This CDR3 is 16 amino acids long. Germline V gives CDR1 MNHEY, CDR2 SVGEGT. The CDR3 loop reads CASSYSLDSGANVLTF. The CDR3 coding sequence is TGTGCCAGCAGTTACTCCCTAGACTCTGGGGCCAACGTCCTGACTTTC.